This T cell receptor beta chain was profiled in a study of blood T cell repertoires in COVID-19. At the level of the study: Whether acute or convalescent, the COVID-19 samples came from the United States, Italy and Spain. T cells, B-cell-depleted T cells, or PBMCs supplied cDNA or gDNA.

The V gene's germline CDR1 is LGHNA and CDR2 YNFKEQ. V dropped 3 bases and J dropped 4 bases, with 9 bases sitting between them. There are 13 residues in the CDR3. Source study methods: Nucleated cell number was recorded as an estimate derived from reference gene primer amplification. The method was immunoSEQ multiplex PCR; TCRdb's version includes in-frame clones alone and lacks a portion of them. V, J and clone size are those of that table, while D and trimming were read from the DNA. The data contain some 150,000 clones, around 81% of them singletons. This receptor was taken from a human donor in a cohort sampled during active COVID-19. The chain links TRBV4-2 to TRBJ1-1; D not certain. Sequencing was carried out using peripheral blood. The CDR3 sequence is CASSHPRSTEAFF. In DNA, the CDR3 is TGTGCCAGCAGCCATCCCCGGAGCACTGAAGCTTTCTTT.